This T cell receptor beta chain was obtained from a study of T cell changes during pregnancy in multiple sclerosis. Clones were sequenced by immunoSEQ multiplex PCR, and TCRdb holds only the in-frame ones, with some missing. The table records around 81,000 clones, around 90% of them present only once. The CDR3 has 12 amino acids. Unmatched junction bases numbered 1, after V lost 8 bases and J lost 5 bases. Germline CDR1 is SNHLY and CDR2 is FYNNEI. The material sequenced was peripheral blood, taken after pregnancy. The V gene is TRBV2, the J gene TRBJ1-4; 8 nucleotides line up with TRBD1. The TCR sequence derives from a female donor in good health, enrolled as a control in a pregnancy study. The CDR3 DNA is TGTGCCAGCCGGACAGGGAATGAAAAACTGTTTTTT. This encodes CASRTGNEKLFF.